These T cell receptor beta chains were read from a single sample in a study of blood T cell repertoires in COVID-19. Libraries were prepared by immunoSEQ multiplex PCR; TCRdb keeps only in-frame clonotypes and omits some of them. The sample lists 350,000 to 450,000 clones, 85% occurring once. The sequencing sample was made of peripheral blood. The receptor source for this set is a woman under 30 with acute or convalescent COVID-19. The CDR3 runs from the conserved cysteine through the conserved F or W. The D gene is left open where the match is weak. Expanded clones get a size class; other rows say once, few or many, or leave the size out.

>.|TRBV28|TRBJ2-1|17|.
CASSSIGDSRSYNEQFF
TGTGCCAGCAGTTCTATCGGGGACTCCCGCTCCTACAATGAGCAGTTCTTC
>.|TRBV18|TRBJ1-3|17|.
CASSPPDRGVLGNTIYF
TGTGCCAGCTCACCACCGGACAGAGGGGTTTTGGGAAACACCATATATTTT
>.|TRBV3-1/TRBV3-2|TRBJ1-2|11|.
CASSQGSGYTF
TGTGCCAGCAGCCAAGGAAGCGGCTACACCTTC
>.|TRBV6-6|TRBJ1-2|14|.
CASSRGIGRVLYTF
TGTGCCAGCAGTAGGGGGATCGGGAGGGTGCTCTACACCTTC
>.|TRBV9|TRBJ2-5|17|.
CASSPRGGASGQETQYF
TGTGCCAGCAGCCCCCGTGGGGGGGCGAGTGGTCAAGAGACCCAGTACTTC
>TRBD1|TRBV28|TRBJ2-7|13|.
CANTRDRGYEQYF
TGTGCCAATACCCGGGACAGGGGGTACGAGCAGTACTTC
>.|TRBV27|TRBJ2-7|15|.
CASSLFRSKTYEQYF
TGTGCCAGCAGTTTATTTAGATCCAAAACCTACGAGCAGTACTTC
>TRBD1|TRBV19|TRBJ1-5|17|.
CASSMRGSGQTQQPQHF
TGTGCCAGTAGTATGAGGGGGTCGGGACAGACACAACAGCCCCAGCATTTT
>.|TRBV5-6|TRBJ1-1|12|once
CASSSRNTEAFF
TGTGCCAGCAGCTCTCGGAACACTGAAGCTTTCTTT
>TRBD2|TRBV5-6|TRBJ2-5|16|.
CASRWLAGGLQETQYF
TGTGCCAGCAGGTGGTTAGCGGGGGGTTTACAAGAGACCCAGTACTTC
>.|TRBV9|TRBJ1-2|14|.
CASSVAEQYYGYTF
TGTGCCAGCAGCGTAGCTGAACAGTACTATGGCTACACCTTC
>.|TRBV29-1|TRBJ1-1|15|.
CSVDALQQMNTEAFF
TGCAGCGTTGACGCCTTACAGCAAATGAACACTGAAGCTTTCTTT
>.|TRBV15|TRBJ1-4|15|.
CATSRASGTNEKLFF
TGTGCCACCAGCAGAGCGTCCGGTACCAATGAAAAACTGTTTTTT
>.|TRBV30|TRBJ1-6|12|.
CAWVRGSSPLHF
TGTGCCTGGGTTAGGGGGAGCTCACCCCTCCACTTT
>TRBD2|TRBV9|TRBJ2-7|15|.
CASSVGVAGSYEQYF
TGCGCCAGCAGCGTAGGGGTAGCGGGATCCTACGAGCAGTACTTC
>.|TRBV11-2|TRBJ1-2|15|.
CASSASRGANYGYTF
TGTGCCAGCAGCGCGAGTCGGGGTGCTAACTATGGCTACACCTTC
>TRBD2|TRBV5-1|TRBJ2-3|15|.
CASSLAGGGINTQYF
TGCGCCAGCAGCTTGGCCGGCGGGGGGATTAATACGCAGTATTTT
>TRBD1|TRBV6-1|TRBJ2-7|18|.
CASSVGGQGARMGYEQYF
TGTGCCAGCAGTGTAGGGGGACAGGGGGCGAGGATGGGCTACGAGCAGTACTTC
>TRBD2|TRBV7-3|TRBJ2-3|16|.
CASSLTGGGPTDTQYF
TGTGCCAGCAGCTTAACCGGCGGGGGGCCCACAGATACGCAGTATTTT